These T cell receptor beta chains were read from a single sample in a study of blood T cell repertoires in COVID-19. Sequencing was performed with immunoSEQ multiplex PCR; in TCRdb, only in-frame clones are kept and a portion is missing. This table has about 480,000 clones, 88% appearing once. Sequencing was carried out using PBMCs or T cells enriched from blood (not recorded which). The receptors were gathered from a woman between 40 and 55 years old who had recovered from COVID-19. The CDR3 runs from the conserved cysteine through the conserved F or W. A D gene is named only where the DNA matches it firmly. A clone size is listed for some rows: how often the clone was seen (once, few, many), or a class if it is expanded.

abundance | j_gene | d_gene | v_gene | CDR3aa | CDR3nt
. | TRBJ2-3 | TRBD2 | TRBV24-1 | CATSDSTEGLAEHTDTQYF | TGTGCCACCAGTGATTCCACAGAGGGACTAGCGGAACACACAGATACGCAGTATTTT
few | TRBJ2-7 | TRBD2 | TRBV7-2 | CASSPRLAGHYEQYF | TGTGCCAGCAGCCCCCGACTAGCGGGCCACTACGAGCAGTACTTC
. | TRBJ2-7 | TRBD2 | TRBV14 | CASSQDWRESSYEQYF | TGTGCCAGCAGCCAAGACTGGCGGGAGAGCTCCTACGAGCAGTACTTC
. | TRBJ1-1 | TRBD1 | TRBV19 | CASSKRQGSLNTEAFF | TGTGCCAGTAGTAAACGACAGGGGTCGCTGAACACTGAAGCTTTCTTT
few | TRBJ1-1 | TRBD1 | TRBV3-1/TRBV3-2 | CASSPRTGGIEAFF | TGTGCCAGCAGCCCGCGGACAGGGGGGATTGAAGCTTTCTTT
. | TRBJ2-5 | TRBD2 | TRBV7-9 | CASSSLGGAYETQYF | TGTGCCAGCAGTTCCCTCGGGGGGGCGTACGAGACCCAGTACTTC
. | TRBJ2-1 | . | TRBV6-5 | CASSYGGSPDEQFF | TGTGCCAGCAGTTACGGCGGGTCCCCTGATGAGCAGTTCTTC
. | TRBJ1-1 | . | TRBV23-1 | CASRSHMNTEAFF | TGCGCCAGCAGGAGTCATATGAACACTGAAGCTTTCTTT
. | TRBJ2-2 | . | TRBV3-1/TRBV3-2 | CASSQVTGGNGELFF | TGTGCCAGCAGCCAAGTTACGGGGGGCAACGGGGAGCTGTTTTTT
. | TRBJ2-1 | TRBD1 | TRBV20-1 | CSASQRGPYNEQFF | TGCAGTGCTAGTCAAAGGGGGCCCTACAATGAGCAGTTCTTC
. | TRBJ2-7 | . | TRBV21-1 | CASSKAPGREAFPVSYEQYF | TGTGCCAGCAGCAAAGCGCCTGGGCGGGAGGCCTTCCCCGTCTCCTACGAGCAGTACTTC
. | TRBJ2-3 | TRBD2 | TRBV7-2 | CASSLVGPSGRVGDTQYF | TGTGCCAGCAGCTTAGTAGGTCCTAGCGGGAGGGTGGGAGATACGCAGTATTTT
. | TRBJ2-5 | TRBD2 | TRBV11-3 | CASSWGGAGGFETQYF | TGTGCCAGCAGCTGGGGGGGAGCGGGAGGTTTTGAGACCCAGTACTTC